This is a list of T cell receptor beta chains from one sample in a study of monozygotic twins with inflammatory bowel disease. One entry per CDR3 protein, without DNA, is what TCRdb gives after re-calling the 5' RACE reads. The sample data list 200,000 to 250,000 distinct CDR3 sequences. The sample consisted of blood. These receptors were collected from a human donor with ulcerative colitis or Crohn's disease, or a healthy co-twin of an affected twin (not recorded which). The CDR3 runs from the conserved cysteine through the conserved F or W. A row's size may be missing; if present it is once, few, many or a size class.

j_call cdr3_length v_call clone_size cdr3_aa
TRBJ2-7 16 TRBV5-1 NA CASSLGSTGGLYEQYF
TRBJ2-4 15 TRBV20-1 NA CSAPLAVGAKNIQYF
TRBJ1-6 15 TRBV10-3 medium-sized CAISESKAAPSPLHF
TRBJ2-1 15 TRBV3-1 NA CASRPTSGSFNVQFF
TRBJ1-1 15 TRBV5-1 NA CASSPSTGGSTEAFF
TRBJ1-2 14 TRBV15 NA CATSRDRGNRGYTF
TRBJ1-5 14 TRBV27 NA CASSLGQVGQPQHF
TRBJ2-1 15 TRBV6-1 NA CASSEGAGGYNEQFF
TRBJ1-1 13 TRBV5-1 NA CASSFEGGTEAFF
TRBJ2-3 15 TRBV7-8 NA CASSLAPPERDTQYF
TRBJ2-1 16 TRBV29-1 NA CSVEDPDSSSYNEQFF
TRBJ2-3 17 TRBV10-3 NA CAISEGLAGSMGDTQYF
TRBJ2-2 18 TRBV13 NA CASSPSLAGGSNTGELFF
TRBJ1-2 15 TRBV27 NA CASSHTPDRNYGYTF
TRBJ2-3 14 TRBV2 NA CASKQGQGTDTQYF
TRBJ1-1 15 TRBV9 NA CASSVSDTRGTEAFF
TRBJ2-1 15 TRBV20-1 NA CSARGGSGRSNEQFF
TRBJ2-2 13 TRBV10-3 NA CAISEGNTGELFF
TRBJ1-2 16 TRBV7-2 NA CASSLTGTGTGGGYTF
TRBJ2-2 15 TRBV7-2 NA CASSSRDWGTGELFF
TRBJ1-2 13 TRBV6-6 NA CASSPGTGYGYTF
TRBJ2-1 12 TRBV7-2 NA CASSRTSGEQFF
TRBJ1-5 16 TRBV6-2/TRBV6-3 NA CASSSRTGFSNQPQHF
TRBJ1-1 15 TRBV18 NA CASSPPDRGGTEAFF
TRBJ1-4 14 TRBV7-9 NA CASSLGGRGEKLFF
TRBJ1-6 14 TRBV28 NA CASSRKGGSSPLHF
TRBJ2-5 15 TRBV12-5 NA CASGETQGLGETQYF
TRBJ2-7 18 TRBV5-1 NA CASSLAPITGLAAYEQYF
TRBJ2-7 15 TRBV10-3 NA CAISGSGSVSYEQYF
TRBJ2-1 14 TRBV12-5 NA CASGLGQGNNEQFF
TRBJ1-4 17 TRBV5-1 NA CASSLLRPSGGGEKLFF
TRBJ1-1 14 TRBV5-1 NA CASSLGESSGEAFF
TRBJ2-1 16 TRBV3-1 NA CASSPYRAGSNNEQFF
TRBJ1-1 15 TRBV7-2 NA CASSLSWNMNTEAFF
TRBJ2-7 13 TRBV7-2 NA CASSPRTGAEQYF
TRBJ2-1 14 TRBV2 NA CASSEDRAVNEQFF
TRBJ2-7 15 TRBV7-2 NA CASSLRTSGGGEQYF
TRBJ2-6 15 TRBV6-5 NA CASSYGDSGANVLTF
TRBJ2-3 16 TRBV12-3/TRBV12-4 NA CASRPWRGGHTDTQYF
TRBJ2-1 17 TRBV9 NA CASSVARDGSSYNEQFF
TRBJ1-5 12 TRBV12-3/TRBV12-4 NA CASSDFNQPQHF
TRBJ2-2 15 TRBV5-1 NA CASSPSTSGSWELFF
TRBJ1-6 14 TRBV27 NA CASSMGQNNSPLHF
TRBJ2-3 16 TRBV7-2 NA CASSLLAITSTDTQYF
TRBJ1-2 14 TRBV27 NA CASSLAGRSYGYTF
TRBJ1-2 15 TRBV4-2 NA CASSQDPAGDYGYTF
TRBJ2-3 17 TRBV6-5 NA CASSYSRSGASTDTQYF
TRBJ1-5 14 TRBV6-6 NA CASSSGRSNQPQHF
TRBJ2-7 15 TRBV6-2/TRBV6-3 NA CASSSPRGGSYEQYF
TRBJ2-3 14 TRBV7-8 NA CASSLVLAADTQYF
TRBJ2-4 17 TRBV7-9 NA CASSLARPGTVKNIQYF
TRBJ2-1 14 TRBV9 NA CASSVYSGDNEQFF
TRBJ2-3 11 TRBV20-1 NA CSARGFDTQYF
TRBJ2-1 15 TRBV7-2 NA CASSFSAGGYNEQFF
TRBJ1-3 15 TRBV7-8 NA CASSLFQGRGNTIYF
TRBJ2-1 13 TRBV7-2 NA CASSLAGGREQFF
TRBJ1-3 14 TRBV25-1 NA CASSGDRGTNTIYF
TRBJ1-5 13 TRBV6-6 NA CASRSGLNQPQHF